The TCR beta chain under discussion was sequenced for a study of blood T cells in healthy people across ages. CDR3 length: 13 residues. Germline CDR1 SGHTA, CDR2 FQGNSA. V was cut by 6 bases and J by 9 bases, with 15 bases left in between. This clonotype was seen many times. Donor samples were obtained from healthy Caucasian individuals from Russia, aged roughly 6 to 95. The authors ran a second PCR of 7 to 11 cycles using a sample-barcoded 5' primer and a J-beta primer mix. The authors tagged each cDNA molecule using a template-switch adaptor with 12 random nucleotides. TCRdb re-called the 5' RACE reads through MiXCR, storing one row per CDR3 protein. The sample contains fewer than 750,000 distinct CDR3 sequences, 40% to 65% of which appear only once.

The TCR was taken from a woman older than 75 in good health. The sequenced material came from blood. The rearrangement joins TRBV7-2 to TRBJ2-1, with D possibly TRBD2 on 6 matching bases. The CDR3 loop is CASRSGEEFEQFF. CDR3 nucleotides: TGTGCCAGCAGATCCGGGGAGGAGTTTGAGCAGTTCTTC.